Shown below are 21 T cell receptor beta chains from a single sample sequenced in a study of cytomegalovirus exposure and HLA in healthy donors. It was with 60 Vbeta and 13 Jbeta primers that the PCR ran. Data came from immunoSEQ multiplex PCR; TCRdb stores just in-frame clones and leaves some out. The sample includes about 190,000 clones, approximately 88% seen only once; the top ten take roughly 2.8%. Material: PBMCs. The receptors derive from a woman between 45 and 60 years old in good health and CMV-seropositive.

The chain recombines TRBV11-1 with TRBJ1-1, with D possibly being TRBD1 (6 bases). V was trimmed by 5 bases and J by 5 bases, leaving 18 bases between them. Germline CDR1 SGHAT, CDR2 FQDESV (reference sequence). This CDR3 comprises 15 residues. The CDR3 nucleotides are TGTGCCAGCAGCGCAGGTACAGGGAGGGGGACTGAAGCTTTCTTT. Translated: CASSAGTGRGTEAFF.

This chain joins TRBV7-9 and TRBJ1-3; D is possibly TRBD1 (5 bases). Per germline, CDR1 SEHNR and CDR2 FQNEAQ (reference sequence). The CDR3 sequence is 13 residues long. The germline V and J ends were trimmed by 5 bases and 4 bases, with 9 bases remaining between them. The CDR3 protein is CASSGGVGNTIYF. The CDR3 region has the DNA TGTGCCAGCAGCGGAGGGGTAGGAAACACCATATATTTT.

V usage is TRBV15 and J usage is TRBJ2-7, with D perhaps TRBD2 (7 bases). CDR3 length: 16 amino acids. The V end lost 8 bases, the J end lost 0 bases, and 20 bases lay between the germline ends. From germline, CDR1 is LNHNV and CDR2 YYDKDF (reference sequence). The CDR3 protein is CATRGGEGGFSYEQYF. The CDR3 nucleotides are TGTGCCACCCGCGGAGGGGAGGGGGGCTTCTCCTACGAGCAGTACTTC.

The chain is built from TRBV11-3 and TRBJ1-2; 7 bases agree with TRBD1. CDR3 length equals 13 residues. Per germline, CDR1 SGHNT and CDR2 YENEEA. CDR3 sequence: CASKRGLNYGYTF. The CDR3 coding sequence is TGTGCTTCTAAAAGGGGGCTCAACTATGGCTACACCTTC.

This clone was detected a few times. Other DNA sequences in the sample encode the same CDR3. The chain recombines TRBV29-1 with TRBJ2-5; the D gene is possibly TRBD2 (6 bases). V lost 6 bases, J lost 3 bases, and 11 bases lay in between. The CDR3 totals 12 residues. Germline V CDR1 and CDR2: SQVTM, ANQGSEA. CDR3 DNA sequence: TGCAGCGTGAGGACGGGAGAAGAGACCCAGTACTTC. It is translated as CSVRTGEETQYF.

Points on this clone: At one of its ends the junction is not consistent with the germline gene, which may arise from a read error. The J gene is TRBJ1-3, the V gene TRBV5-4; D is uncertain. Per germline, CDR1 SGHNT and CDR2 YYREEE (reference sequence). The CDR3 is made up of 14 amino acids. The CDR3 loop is CASSEEVIGSTIYF. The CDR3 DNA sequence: TGTGCCAGCAGCGAGGAGGTTATCGGAAGCACCATATATTTT.

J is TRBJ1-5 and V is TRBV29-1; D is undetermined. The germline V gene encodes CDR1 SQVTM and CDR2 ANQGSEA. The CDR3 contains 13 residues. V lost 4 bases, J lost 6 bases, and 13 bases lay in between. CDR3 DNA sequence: TGCAGCGTTGGTGAGGGTCGTGGTCAGCCCCAGCATTTT. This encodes CSVGEGRGQPQHF.

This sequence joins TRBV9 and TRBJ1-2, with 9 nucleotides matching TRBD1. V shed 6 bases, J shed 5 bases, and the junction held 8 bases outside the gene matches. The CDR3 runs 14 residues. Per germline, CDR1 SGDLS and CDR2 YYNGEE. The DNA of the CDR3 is TGTGCCAGCATCGGGACAGGGTGGCAGTATGGCTACACCTTC. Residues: CASIGTGWQYGYTF.

CDR3 in DNA: TGCGCCAGCAGCTTGGCGGCAGGGGGAGCCTATGGCTACACCTTC. This codes for CASSLAAGGAYGYTF. The chain recombines TRBV5-1 with TRBJ1-2; 7 nucleotides line up with TRBD1. The ends lost 0 bases at V and 4 bases at J; junction bases unmatched: 6. The germline CDR1 and CDR2 sequences are SGHRS and YFSETQ. There are 15 residues in the CDR3. Looking up the rest from reference TRBV5-1 and TRBJ1-2 gives the full variable domain: KAGVTQTPRYLIKTRGQQVTLSCSPISGHRSVSWYQQTPGQGLQFLFEYFSETQRNKGNFPGRFSGRQFSNSRSEMNVSTLELGDSALYLCASSLAAGGAYGYTFGSGTRLTVV.

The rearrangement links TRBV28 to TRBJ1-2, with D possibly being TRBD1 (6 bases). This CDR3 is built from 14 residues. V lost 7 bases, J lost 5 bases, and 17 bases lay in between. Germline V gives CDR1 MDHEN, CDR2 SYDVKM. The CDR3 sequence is CASMAVRGLYGYTF. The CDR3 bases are TGTGCCAGCATGGCCGTCAGGGGTCTTTATGGCTACACCTTC.

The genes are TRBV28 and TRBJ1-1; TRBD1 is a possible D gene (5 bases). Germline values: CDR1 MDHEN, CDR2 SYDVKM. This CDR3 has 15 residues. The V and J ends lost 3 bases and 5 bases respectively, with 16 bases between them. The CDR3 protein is CASSLRRRAGTEAFF. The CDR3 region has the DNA TGTGCCAGCAGTTTGCGACGCAGGGCAGGGACTGAAGCTTTCTTT.

For the CDR3, the DNA is TGTGCCAGCAGCCTGACAGGGGGCCAGCCCCAGCATTTT. As protein: CASSLTGGQPQHF. The V and J genes are TRBV5-6 and TRBJ1-5; 10 positions agree with TRBD1. The CDR3 is 13 amino acids. CDR1 is SGHDT, CDR2 YYEEEE, per germline. Trimming cost V 4 bases and J 7 bases; bases outside gene matches: 2.

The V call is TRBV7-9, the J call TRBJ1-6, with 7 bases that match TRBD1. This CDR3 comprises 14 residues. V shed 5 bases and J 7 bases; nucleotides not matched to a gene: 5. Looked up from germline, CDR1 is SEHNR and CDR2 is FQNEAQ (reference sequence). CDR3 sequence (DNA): TGTGCCAGCAGCATCGGACAGGTCAATTCACCCCTCCACTTT. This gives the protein CASSIGQVNSPLHF.

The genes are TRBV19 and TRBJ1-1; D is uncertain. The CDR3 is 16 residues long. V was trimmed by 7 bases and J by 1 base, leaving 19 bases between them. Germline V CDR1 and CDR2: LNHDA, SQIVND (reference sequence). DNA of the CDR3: TGTGCCAGTACCTTTACACAGTCTCTGGGGAACACTGAAGCTTTCTTT. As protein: CASTFTQSLGNTEAFF.

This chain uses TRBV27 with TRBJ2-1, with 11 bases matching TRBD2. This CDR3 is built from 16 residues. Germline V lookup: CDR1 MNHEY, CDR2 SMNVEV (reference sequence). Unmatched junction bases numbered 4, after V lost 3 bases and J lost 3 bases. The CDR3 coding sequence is TGTGCCAGCAGTTTGTATGGACTAGCGGGCTACAATGAGCAGTTCTTC. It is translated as CASSLYGLAGYNEQFF.

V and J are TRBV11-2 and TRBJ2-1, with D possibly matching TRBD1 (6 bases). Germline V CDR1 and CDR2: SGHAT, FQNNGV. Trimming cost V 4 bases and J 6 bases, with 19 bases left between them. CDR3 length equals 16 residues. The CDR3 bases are TGTGCCAGCAGCTCGAGAGGGGGTACCCTCGGCAATGAGCAGTTCTTC. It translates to CASSSRGGTLGNEQFF.

CDR3 loop: CATSRDRVQQYF. The CDR3 region has the DNA TGTGCCACCAGCAGAGATCGGGTTCAGCAGTACTTC. The chain carries TRBV15 and TRBJ2-7, with D unresolved. In germline, CDR1 is LNHNV, CDR2 YYDKDF (reference sequence). This CDR3 has 12 amino acids. V was shortened by 0 bases and J by 8 bases, with 8 bases between the two germline ends.

CDR3 sequence: CASSLVGGGAYTQYF. The CDR3 nucleotides are TGTGCCAGCAGCTTAGTCGGCGGGGGGGCGTATACGCAGTATTTT. V usage is TRBV7-8 and J usage is TRBJ2-3, with TRBD2 matching 9 bases. This CDR3 is 15 amino acids long. The V gene's germline CDR1 is SGHVS and CDR2 FQNEAQ. J was trimmed by 7 bases and V by 1 base; bases with no gene match: 6. The whole variable domain, remainder taken from reference TRBV7-8 and TRBJ2-3, is GAGVSQSPRYKVAKRGQDVALRCDPISGHVSLFWYQQALGQGPEFLTYFQNEAQLDKSGLPSDRFFAERPEGSVSTLKIQRTQQEDSAVYLCASSLVGGGAYTQYFGPGTRLTVL.

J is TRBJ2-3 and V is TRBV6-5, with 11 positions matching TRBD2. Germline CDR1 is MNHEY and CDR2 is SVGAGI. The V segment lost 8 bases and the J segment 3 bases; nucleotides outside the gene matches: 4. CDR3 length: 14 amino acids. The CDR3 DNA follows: TGTGCCAGCGCCAGACTAGCGGGGACAGATACGCAGTATTTT. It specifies CASARLAGTDTQYF.

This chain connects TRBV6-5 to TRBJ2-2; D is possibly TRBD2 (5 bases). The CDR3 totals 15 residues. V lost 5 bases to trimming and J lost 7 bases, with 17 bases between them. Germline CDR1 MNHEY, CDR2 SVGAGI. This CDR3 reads CASSTDSGAGGELFF. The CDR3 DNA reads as TGTGCCAGCAGTACGGACTCAGGAGCTGGCGGGGAGCTGTTTTTT.

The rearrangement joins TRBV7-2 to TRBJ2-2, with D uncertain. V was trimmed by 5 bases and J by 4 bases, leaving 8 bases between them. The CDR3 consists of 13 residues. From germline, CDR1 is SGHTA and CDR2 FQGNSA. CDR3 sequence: CASSRYTTGELFF. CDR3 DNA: TGTGCCAGCAGCCGATACACCACCGGGGAGCTGTTTTTT.